These T cell receptor beta chains were read from a single sample in a study of shared clonotypes between healthy human individuals. Data came from immunoSEQ multiplex PCR; TCRdb stores just in-frame clones and leaves some out. The table lists 2 million to 2.5 million clones, about 92% of them singletons. The sample comprised naive CD4+ T cells from PBMCs. Receptors originate from a man between 18 and 35 years old in good health. Some clones in this sample may be carry-over from other donors' samples. CDR3s include the opening cysteine and the closing phenylalanine or tryptophan. The D gene is left open where the match is weak.

V	D	J	CDR3	DNA
TRBV5-5	.	TRBJ2-1	CASSLLRQASRGEQFF	TGTGCCAGCAGCCTCCTTAGACAGGCTTCCCGGGGTGAGCAGTTCTTC
TRBV11-2	.	TRBJ2-1	CASSFGLPSYNEQFF	TGTGCCAGCAGCTTCGGGCTACCCTCCTACAATGAGCAGTTCTTC
TRBV5-1	.	TRBJ1-3	CASSLGLGNTIYF	TGCGCCAGCAGCTTGGGTCTCGGAAACACCATATATTTT
TRBV2	TRBD1	TRBJ1-1	CASRRAGQEGAEAFF	TGTGCCAGCCGACGGGCGGGACAGGAGGGGGCTGAAGCTTTCTTT
TRBV2	TRBD2	TRBJ2-5	CASSGASGRGETQYF	TGTGCCAGCAGTGGGGCTAGCGGAAGGGGAGAGACCCAGTACTTC
TRBV29-1	.	TRBJ1-1	CSVDEQVTEAFF	TGCAGCGTAGACGAACAGGTCACTGAAGCTTTCTTT
TRBV4-1	TRBD1	TRBJ2-5	CASSRTGQGEETQYF	TGCGCCAGCAGCCGTACGGGACAGGGCGAAGAGACCCAGTACTTC
TRBV6-6	TRBD1	TRBJ2-2	CASSSDRGYTGELFF	TGTGCCAGCAGTTCCGACAGGGGGTACACCGGGGAGCTGTTTTTT
TRBV6-6	TRBD1	TRBJ1-4	CASSYSTGDEKLFF	TGTGCCAGCAGTTACTCTACAGGGGACGAAAAACTGTTTTTT
TRBV4-2	TRBD2	TRBJ2-2	CASSQDLGGRAFRSTGELFF	TGTGCCAGCAGCCAAGATCTGGGCGGGAGGGCCTTTCGAAGCACCGGGGAGCTGTTTTTT
TRBV4-1	.	TRBJ2-4	CASSQPRHGVIAKNIQYF	TGCGCCAGCAGCCAACCTAGGCATGGGGTGATAGCCAAAAACATTCAGTACTTC
TRBV9	.	TRBJ2-1	CASSAGDFQGYNEQFF	TGTGCCAGCAGCGCCGGGGACTTCCAAGGCTACAATGAGCAGTTCTTC
TRBV25-1	.	TRBJ1-6	CASSYRGYNSPLHF	TGTGCCAGCAGTTATAGGGGTTATAATTCACCCCTCCACTTT
TRBV7-2	TRBD1	TRBJ2-1	CASSWNPGGEQFF	TGTGCCAGCAGCTGGAACCCAGGGGGTGAGCAGTTCTTC
TRBV9	TRBD1	TRBJ1-4	CASSNPGQGHEKLFF	TGTGCCAGCAGCAACCCGGGACAGGGTCATGAAAAACTGTTTTTT
TRBV5-1	TRBD1	TRBJ1-2	CASSPRQGVSFGYTF	TGCGCCAGCAGCCCCCGACAGGGGGTATCGTTTGGCTACACCTTC
TRBV11-3	.	TRBJ2-1	CASSYSGSDEQFF	TGTGCCAGCAGCTACAGTGGAAGCGATGAGCAGTTCTTC
TRBV30	.	TRBJ2-3	CAWNRLGGGTDTQYF	TGTGCCTGGAACCGCCTAGGGGGGGGCACAGATACGCAGTATTTT
TRBV4-3	TRBD2	TRBJ2-7	CASSQGLAGNYEQYF	TGCGCCAGCAGCCAAGGACTAGCGGGGAACTACGAGCAGTACTTC
TRBV27	.	TRBJ2-1	CASSFRGLAREQFF	TGTGCCAGCAGTTTCCGTGGGCTAGCCCGGGAGCAGTTCTTC
TRBV7-2	.	TRBJ1-5	CASSQNYRDQPQHF	TGTGCCAGCAGCCAAAACTACAGGGATCAGCCCCAGCATTTT
TRBV5-1	.	TRBJ2-2	CASSLSDGELFF	TGCGCCAGCAGCTTGAGTGACGGGGAGCTGTTTTTT
TRBV7-3	TRBD1	TRBJ1-3	CASSLDRAGNTIYF	TGTGCCAGCAGCTTAGACAGGGCCGGAAACACCATATATTTT
TRBV28	.	TRBJ2-1	CASSRSGTFYNEQFF	TGTGCCAGCAGTCGCTCCGGGACATTCTACAATGAGCAGTTCTTC
TRBV19	.	TRBJ2-1	CASSIWVGESYNEQFF	TGTGCCAGTAGTATCTGGGTCGGGGAGTCATACAATGAGCAGTTCTTC
TRBV14	.	TRBJ2-1	CASSQEIYNEQFF	TGTGCCAGCAGCCAAGAAATATACAATGAGCAGTTCTTC
TRBV5-6	.	TRBJ2-2	CASSYSGYTGELFF	TGTGCCAGCAGCTACAGCGGGTACACCGGGGAGCTGTTTTTT
TRBV4-3	TRBD1	TRBJ2-7	CASSQRQGTYEQYF	TGCGCCAGCAGCCAAAGACAGGGAACCTACGAGCAGTACTTC
TRBV6-1	.	TRBJ1-5	CASSQDGYSNQPQHF	TGTGCCAGCAGTCAAGACGGATATAGCAATCAGCCCCAGCATTTT
TRBV19	.	TRBJ2-2	CASNTSPQRHTGELFF	TGTGCCAGTAATACAAGTCCTCAACGACACACCGGGGAGCTGTTTTTT
TRBV7-9	.	TRBJ1-3	CASSPGPGNTIYF	TGTGCCAGCAGTCCAGGACCGGGAAACACCATATATTTT
TRBV7-2	TRBD2	TRBJ2-2	CASSTGTSGSRTGELFF	TGTGCCAGCAGCACCGGGACTAGCGGGAGCCGGACCGGGGAGCTGTTTTTT